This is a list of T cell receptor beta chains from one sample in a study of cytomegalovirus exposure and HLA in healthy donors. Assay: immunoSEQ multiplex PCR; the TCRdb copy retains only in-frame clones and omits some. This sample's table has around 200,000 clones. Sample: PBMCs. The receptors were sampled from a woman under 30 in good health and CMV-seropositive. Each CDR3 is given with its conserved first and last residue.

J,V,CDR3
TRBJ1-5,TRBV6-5,CASSYHNQPQHF
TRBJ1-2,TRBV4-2,CASSQPEERYGYTF
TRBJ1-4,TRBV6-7,CASSYLPGGGEKLFF
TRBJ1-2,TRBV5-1,CASSFWDSTMGDGYTF
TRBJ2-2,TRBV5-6,CASSPPPTGYTGELFF
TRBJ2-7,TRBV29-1,CSVGGGTGIYEQYF
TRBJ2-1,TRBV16,CASSPYPNEQFF
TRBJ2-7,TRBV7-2,CASSLAGGGYEQYF
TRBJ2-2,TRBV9,CASSVSGGKAGELFF
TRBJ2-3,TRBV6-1,CASSERPGAGAVADTQYF
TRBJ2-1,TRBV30,CAWSAPVGVNNEQFF
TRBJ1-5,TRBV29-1,CSVGGDRGNQPQHF
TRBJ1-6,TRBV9,CASSETFSSPLHF
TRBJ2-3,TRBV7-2,CASSLAGRGTDTQYF
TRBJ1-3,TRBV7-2,CASSLIGARGGNTIYF
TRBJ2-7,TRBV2,CASQAGNANEQYF
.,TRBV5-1,CASSPQVVVGGTDEQYF
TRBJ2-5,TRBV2,CASSHLAGGGETQYF
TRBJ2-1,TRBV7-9,CASSVLRGLLFF
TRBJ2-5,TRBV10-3,CAISESGRGTETQYF
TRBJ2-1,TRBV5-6,CASSRTSGNEQFF
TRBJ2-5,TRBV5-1,CASAGQGISGETQYF
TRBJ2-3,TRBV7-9,CASSPWGREGHTNPDTQYF
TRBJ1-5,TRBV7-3,CASIGDRNQPQHF
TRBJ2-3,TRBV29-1,CSVGTGGDVYTQYF
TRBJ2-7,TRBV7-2,CASAEKSYEQYF
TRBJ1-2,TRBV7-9,CASSRGVTGGNSNYGYTF
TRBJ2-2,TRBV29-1,CSVGDRGSANTGELFF
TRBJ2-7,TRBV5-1,CASSWGTSGPYEQYF
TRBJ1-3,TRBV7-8,CASSLDGGSRNTIYF
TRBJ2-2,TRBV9,CASSVDGGRAIGELFF
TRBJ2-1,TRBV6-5,CASRNSGRANEQFF
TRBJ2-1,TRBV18,CASSPIAGVYNEQFF
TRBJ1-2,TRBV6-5,CASSLWRQHYGYTF
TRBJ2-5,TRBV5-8,CASSMGLRIQETQYF
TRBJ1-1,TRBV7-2,CASSQQLNTEAFF
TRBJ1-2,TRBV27,CASRVRREHNYGYTF
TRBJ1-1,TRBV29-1,CSVDREVEAFF
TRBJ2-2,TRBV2,CASIRQGAVGELFF
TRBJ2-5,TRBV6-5,CASSRGLATQETQYF
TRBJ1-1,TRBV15,CATSRDREGREDTEAFF
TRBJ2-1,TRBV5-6,CASSLASGGSYNEQFF
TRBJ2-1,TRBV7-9,CASSLLAGYNEQFF
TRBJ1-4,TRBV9,CASSVEGGTGYEKLFF
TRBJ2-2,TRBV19,CASSSGGPTGELFF
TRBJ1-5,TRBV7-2,CASSPRTGQSAQHF
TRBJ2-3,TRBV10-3,CAISRPGGDTQYF
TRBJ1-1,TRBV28,CASISTGPLEAFF